This T cell receptor (beta chain) was profiled in a study of TIL therapy for anti-PD-1-resistant metastatic lung cancer. As for the study in general: Tumors were harvested before any PD-1/PD-L1 blockade. Median tumor mutation burden was more than 1.4 mutations per megabase.

Specified time point: pre-treatment sample, taken before nivolumab and TIL therapy. The germline V gene encodes CDR1 SGHDN and CDR2 FVKESK. V lost 4 bases and J 11 bases, leaving 12 bases between the germline ends. This CDR3 region has 12 residues. Findings of the study overall: The cohort had more treatment-naive, never-smoker and oncogene-addicted patients than typical.

Sequencing used immunoSEQ v3. Sequencing was performed with immunoSEQ multiplex PCR; in TCRdb, only in-frame clones are kept and a portion is missing. The sample contains fewer than 25,000 clones, around three quarters of which appear only once. On this clone itself: The antigen remains undetermined.

This chain links TRBV14 with TRBJ2-1, with D tentatively TRBD2 (7 bases). The material was blood, obtained at baseline. The sequence derives from a person aged 25 to 79 with non-small cell lung cancer. In DNA, the CDR3 is TGTGCCAGCAGCCCAACAGGGACTAAGCAGTTCTTC. Translated, it gives CASSPTGTKQFF.